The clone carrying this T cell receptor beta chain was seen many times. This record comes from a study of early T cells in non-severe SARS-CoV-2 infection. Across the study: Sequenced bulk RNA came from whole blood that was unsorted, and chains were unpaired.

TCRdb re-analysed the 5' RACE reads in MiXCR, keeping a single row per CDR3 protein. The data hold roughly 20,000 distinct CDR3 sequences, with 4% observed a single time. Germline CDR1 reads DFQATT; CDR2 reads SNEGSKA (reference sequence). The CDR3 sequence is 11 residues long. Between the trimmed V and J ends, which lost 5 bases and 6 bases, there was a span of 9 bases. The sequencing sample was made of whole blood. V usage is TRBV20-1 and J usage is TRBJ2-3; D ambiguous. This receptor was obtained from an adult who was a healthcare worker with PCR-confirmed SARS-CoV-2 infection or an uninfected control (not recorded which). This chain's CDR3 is CSAPGADTQYF. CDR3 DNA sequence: TGCAGTGCTCCCGGCGCGGATACGCAGTATTTT.